This T cell receptor beta chain is from a study of read filtering for tumor transcriptome and immune sequencing (TCRdb year 2020). Looking at the study overall: The cohort was composed of 17 to 20 male and about 14 female patients, with a mean age of approximately 66 years and an age range of roughly 47 to 80. Under revised international staging, roughly eight patients fell into R-ISS I, more than 15 into R-ISS II and over five into R-ISS III. After DNase treatment, whole-transcriptome libraries were prepared using the TruSeq RNA Access Library Prep Kit. Per sample, about 4.05 to 10.27 million TCR-region mapped reads were obtained with IR-seq, compared with only roughly 80 to 1,300 with RNA-seq. TCR repertoires obtained by targeted immune repertoire sequencing and by bulk whole-transcriptome sequencing performed on the same bone marrow samples were compared. As a main aim, a read-filtering strategy for immune repertoire data was addressed, with the specific question being whether clonotypes supported by a single read should be removed. What the work shows at the level of the full study, not this receptor alone: Clonotypes were captured by IR-seq at much higher depth and more reliably than by RNA-seq, and smaller IR-seq throughput was sufficient for identification of most shared clonotypes. The sorted CD138-negative fraction was composed of a mixed bone marrow immune population rather than of purified T cells. In IR-seq, single-read clonotypes were roughly 86% of clonotypes but around 3.2% of total reads; in RNA-seq they were 74.6% of clonotypes and 35% to 55% of reads. The correlation between IR-seq and RNA-seq shared clonotype proportions rose when single-read clonotypes were removed.

This clonotype was seen repeatedly, ten times or more. Its antigen remains unidentified. Qualities for individual bases were not recorded, and no much larger clone is one base off. TCR libraries were constructed from 400 ng RNA using the Immunoverse kit, and molecular barcoded adaptors covering alpha/delta and beta/gamma chains were employed. TCR library preparation was performed with the same RNA that was used for transcriptome sequencing. Sequencing of the TCR libraries was done on an Illumina HiSeq 4000 with 2 x 150 cycles. As for the original processing: With MiXCR, TCR reads were aligned to human V, D, J and C references and assembled into CDR3 clonotypes, with quality filtering and error correction included. The tcR package in R was used to analyze clonotype counts and gene usage diversity. For inspection of raw mapping reads, RNA-seq reads were mapped by STAR aligner version 2.5.3a onto GRCh37 of the human genome. To test how sequencing depth affected the clonotypes detected, IR-seq fastq files were randomly downsampled with Seqtk 1.3. TCRdb reprocessed the public reads (quality trimming at Q25 with fastp, clone calling with MiXCR) and kept in-frame beta chains. Here each entry gathers all rows of one CDR3 protein and keeps the most common genes and DNA. TCRdb, rather than the study authors, made the V and J calls. Within this sample are tens of thousands of distinct CDR3 sequences, with about 22% of them counted one time only. The ten most abundant clones make up over 9.5% of the sample.

Bone marrow was sampled from every patient at the time of active disease. Ficoll-Hypaque density gradient centrifugation was used to isolate bone marrow mononuclear cells. Myeloma plasma cells were removed and CD138-negative cells were collected by negative selection after labeling with CD138 magnetic microbeads on a MACS separator. The purity of the isolated cells was checked by flow cytometry with CD138 antibodies on an Attune NxT. Total RNA was extracted using TRIzol reagent and was quantified on a NanoDrop spectrophotometer. For each patient, the CD138-negative bone marrow sample underwent paired RNA-seq and IR-seq. This TCR came from a donor at least 40 years old with multiple myeloma. The sequenced material came from a population of CD138-negative cells sorted from bone marrow. The cell subset or site label of this sample denotes: bone marrow mononuclear cells depleted of CD138+ plasma/myeloma cells by negative magnetic selection.

The CDR3 protein: CASSLYINTGELFF. The sequenced DNA is TGTGCCAGCAGCTTGTACATTAACACCGGGGAGCTGTTTTTT. This chain joins TRBV5-5 to TRBJ2-2, with the D gene not clear enough to name. The CDR3 contains 14 residues, cysteine and phenylalanine counted. The only DNA kept is the CDR3, 42 bases in frame from the first base. Based on the germline V gene (reference sequence), the CDR1 and CDR2 sequences are SGHKS and YYEKEE. A distance of 6 bases separates the germline ends of V and J, which lose 1 base and 2 bases respectively.